This record covers a single TCR beta chain. Its antigen remains unknown. A read error may produce the germline difference seen at one junction end. This sample is drawn from a study of tumor-infiltrating lymphocytes in primary liver carcinoma. Study information: These were node-negative, non-metastatic T1-T3 tumors of roughly 4 to 10 cm. Study-wide points: Pairs comparing tumor with adjacent tissue or blood overlapped less than pairs drawn from tumor regions. Researchers report that only about 7-24% of top clones turned up in all five tumor regions.

From germline, CDR1 is SQVTM and CDR2 ANQGSEA. The CDR3 covers 13 residues. Co-extracted RNA and DNA came from roughly 20-30 mg of unsorted bulk tissue. Surgical resection served as treatment for the primary liver carcinoma of these patients. Production of TCR beta cDNA used roughly 480 ng total RNA together with a constant-region primer. Libraries of TCR beta came from three nested multiplex PCR rounds with slightly modified ARM-PCR. In the first two PCR rounds, TRBV1-TRBV30 forward primers were paired with a C-beta reverse primer, and each round lasted around 10 cycles. TCRdb independently ran MiXCR on the multiplex PCR reads; one entry per CDR3 protein. This sample has 90,000 to 100,000 distinct CDR3 sequences, with more than 60% found just once.

Material: liver tumor tissue from sampling region 5. Described subset: tumor region T5, tumor centre. The origin of this receptor is an older woman with primary liver carcinoma and hepatitis B virus infection. The genes are TRBV29-1 and TRBJ1-1; D ambiguous. In DNA, the CDR3 is TGCAGCGTTGATATGTTAGGAGGCTCTGAAGGTTTCTTT. It encodes CSVDMLGGSEGFF. Combining the CDR3 with reference TRBV29-1 and TRBJ1-1 gives the whole variable domain SAVISQKPSRDICQRGTSLTIQCQVDSQVTMMFWYRQQPGQSLTLIATANQGSEATYESGFVIDKFPISRPNLTFSTLTVSNMSPEDSSIYLCSVDMLGGSEGFFGQGTRLTVV.